The rows below give T cell receptor beta chains drawn from one sample of a study of T cells after yellow fever vaccination. TCRdb reanalysed the 5' RACE reads using MiXCR and keeps one entry per CDR3 protein. The data contain around 310,000 distinct CDR3 sequences, approximately 4% of them singletons. This specimen was PBMCs, taken 15 days after the yellow fever booster vaccination. These receptors came from a young man who received the YFV17D yellow fever vaccine. Each CDR3 is given with its conserved first and last residue. The D gene is left open where the match is weak. Rows may omit the clone size; those that give it use once, few, many or a size class.

d_gene | j_gene | len | v_gene | abundance | CDR3aa | CDR3nt
. | TRBJ1-1 | 13 | TRBV10-3 | many | CAISGQGGTEAFF | TGTGCCATCAGTGGTCAGGGTGGTACTGAAGCTTTCTTT
. | TRBJ1-2 | 14 | TRBV25-1 | . | CASSEWDLRGGYTF | TGTGCCAGCAGTGAATGGGACCTACGGGGAGGCTACACCTTC
TRBD1 | TRBJ2-5 | 16 | TRBV6-2/TRBV6-3 | many | CASSRPTGGPEGTQYF | TGTGCCAGCAGTCGCCCGACAGGGGGCCCCGAGGGGACCCAGTACTTC
TRBD2 | TRBJ2-3 | 16 | TRBV7-2 | . | CASSNRLAGDTDTQYF | TGTGCCAGCAGCAACCGACTAGCGGGGGACACAGATACGCAGTATTTT
. | TRBJ2-5 | 15 | TRBV20-1 | . | CSARRRGGNQETQYF | TGCAGTGCTAGACGGCGGGGCGGTAACCAAGAGACCCAGTACTTC
TRBD1 | TRBJ2-7 | 14 | TRBV7-9 | many | CASKQQGGSYEQYF | TGTGCCAGCAAACAACAGGGGGGCTCCTACGAGCAGTACTTC
TRBD1 | TRBJ1-1 | 15 | TRBV6-6 | many | CASRAMTGGDTEAFF | TGTGCCAGCAGGGCGATGACAGGGGGGGACACTGAAGCTTTCTTT
TRBD1 | TRBJ1-5 | 15 | TRBV15 | many | CATSRADRVNQPQHF | TGTGCCACCAGCAGGGCAGACAGGGTCAATCAGCCCCAGCATTTT
. | TRBJ1-1 | 18 | TRBV25-1 | many | CASPTPTRAHQGGTEAFF | TGTGCCAGCCCCACCCCTACCCGGGCCCACCAAGGGGGCACTGAAGCTTTCTTT
TRBD2 | TRBJ2-1 | 20 | TRBV7-3 | many | CASSLTMGLAGEGMGDEQFF | TGTGCCAGCAGCTTAACCATGGGACTAGCGGGGGAGGGCATGGGAGATGAGCAGTTCTTC
TRBD1 | TRBJ1-2 | 13 | TRBV12-3/TRBV12-4 | few | CASSLEIQGAVTF | TGTGCCAGCAGTTTGGAAATCCAGGGGGCTGTCACCTTC
TRBD1 | TRBJ2-2 | 13 | TRBV29-1 | . | CSAVTGSTGELFF | TGCAGCGCCGTGACAGGGAGCACCGGGGAGCTGTTTTTT
TRBD1 | TRBJ2-7 | 16 | TRBV15 | . | CATSRGGTGGSYEQYF | TGTGCCACCAGCAGAGGCGGGACAGGGGGCTCCTACGAGCAGTACTTC
. | TRBJ2-5 | 12 | TRBV6-1 | many | CASSEALETQYF | TGTGCCAGCAGTGAAGCTTTAGAGACCCAGTACTTC
. | TRBJ2-3 | 14 | TRBV10-3 | . | CAISGTVRTDTRYF | TGTGCCATCAGTGGTACAGTAAGGACAGATACGCGGTATTTT
TRBD1 | TRBJ2-1 | 18 | TRBV29-1 | many | CSVYGTANPLKRYNEQFF | TGCAGCGTTTATGGGACAGCTAACCCCTTAAAAAGATACAATGAGCAGTTCTTC
. | TRBJ2-2 | 13 | TRBV5-1 | . | CASSGGESGELFF | TGCGCCAGCAGCGGAGGGGAGAGCGGGGAGCTGTTTTTT
TRBD1 | TRBJ1-5 | 18 | TRBV6-2/TRBV6-3 | . | CASSQGTGPDPSNQPQHF | TGTGCCAGCAGTCAAGGGACAGGCCCCGACCCCAGTAATCAGCCCCAGCATTTT
. | TRBJ2-5 | 14 | TRBV7-9 | . | CASSLGQGDQTQYF | TGTGCCAGCAGCTTAGGTCAGGGAGACCAGACCCAGTACTTC
. | TRBJ2-3 | 17 | TRBV10-1 | many | CASSESKLGDSTDTQYF | TGCGCCAGCAGTGAGTCGAAATTGGGGGATTCCACAGATACGCAGTATTTT
TRBD2 | TRBJ2-1 | 16 | TRBV5-5 | few | CASSFVAGGPYNEQFF | TGTGCCAGCAGCTTCGTAGCGGGGGGGCCCTACAATGAGCAGTTCTTC
. | TRBJ1-5 | 16 | TRBV6-2/TRBV6-3 | many | CASSYLPPPGDQPQHF | TGTGCCAGCAGTTACCTGCCCCCGCCAGGGGATCAGCCCCAGCATTTT
TRBD2 | TRBJ2-5 | 16 | TRBV6-2/TRBV6-3 | few | CASSYGLAGGEETQYF | TGTGCCAGCAGCTACGGACTAGCGGGGGGCGAAGAGACCCAGTACTTC
. | TRBJ2-7 | 14 | TRBV9 | many | CASSVAGNAYEQYF | TGTGCCAGCAGCGTGGCAGGGAATGCCTACGAGCAGTACTTC
. | TRBJ2-5 | 13 | TRBV5-4 | many | CASSLQLSETQYF | TGTGCCAGCAGCTTACAGTTATCGGAGACCCAGTACTTC
. | TRBJ1-2 | 10 | TRBV29-1 | many | CSVGVYGYTF | TGCAGCGTTGGGGTCTATGGCTACACCTTC
TRBD1 | TRBJ1-6 | 15 | TRBV7-9 | few | CASSEGALYNSPLHF | TGTGCCAGCAGCGAGGGGGCCTTGTATAATTCACCCCTCCACTTT
TRBD1 | TRBJ2-4 | 16 | TRBV12-3/TRBV12-4 | . | CASSFDRGPAKNIQYF | TGTGCCAGCAGTTTTGACAGGGGGCCGGCCAAAAACATTCAGTACTTC
. | TRBJ1-2 | 16 | TRBV5-6 | many | CASRPPGGGEFKGYTF | TGTGCCAGCCGTCCTCCCGGTGGTGGGGAATTTAAAGGCTACACCTTC
. | TRBJ2-5 | 14 | TRBV20-1 | many | CSARPLVGQETQYF | TGCAGTGCTAGACCGCTCGTGGGCCAAGAGACCCAGTACTTC
TRBD2 | TRBJ2-1 | 16 | TRBV4-2 | few | CASSQEIGGGANEQFF | TGTGCCAGCAGCCAAGAAATTGGCGGGGGGGCCAATGAGCAGTTCTTC